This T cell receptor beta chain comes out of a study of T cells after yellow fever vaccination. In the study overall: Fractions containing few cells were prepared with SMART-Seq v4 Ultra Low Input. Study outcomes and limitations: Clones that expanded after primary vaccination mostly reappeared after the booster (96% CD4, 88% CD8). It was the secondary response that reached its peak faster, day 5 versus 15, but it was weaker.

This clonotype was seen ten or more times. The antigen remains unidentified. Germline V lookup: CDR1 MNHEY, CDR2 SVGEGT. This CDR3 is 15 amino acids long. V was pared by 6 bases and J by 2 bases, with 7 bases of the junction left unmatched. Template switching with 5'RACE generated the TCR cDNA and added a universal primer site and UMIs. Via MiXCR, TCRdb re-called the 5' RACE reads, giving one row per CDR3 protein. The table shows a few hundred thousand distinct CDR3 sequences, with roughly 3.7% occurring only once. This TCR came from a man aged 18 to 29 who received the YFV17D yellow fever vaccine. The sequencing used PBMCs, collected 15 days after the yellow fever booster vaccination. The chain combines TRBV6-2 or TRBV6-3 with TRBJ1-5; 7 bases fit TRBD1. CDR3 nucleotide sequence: TGTGCCAGCAGACGTGACAGGGCCGGCAATCAGCCCCAGCATTTT. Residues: CASRRDRAGNQPQHF.